These 29 T cell receptor beta chains were all obtained from the same sample, sequenced in a study of CD8+CD57+ T cells in acquired aplastic anemia. Sequencing was done on patients that had shown CD8+CD57+ cell expansion by flow cytometry. TCR beta VDJ and CDR3 profiles were obtained from a genomic DNA template. TCRdb ran MiXCR on the reads and lists one entry per CDR3 protein. The data hold more than 150,000 distinct CDR3 sequences, with about 50% observed a single time. The sample comprised sorted CD4+, CD8+, or CD8+CD57+ T cells (not recorded which) from PBMCs. The receptors stem from a human donor with aplastic anemia.

The V call is TRBV5-1, the J call TRBJ1-5, with D possibly TRBD1 on 5 matching bases. The V end was cut by 3 bases, the J end by 1 base, with 14 bases between. The CDR3 is 16 amino acids. Germline values: CDR1 SGHRS, CDR2 YFSETQ. The CDR3 here is CASSSSVRESNQPQHF. Written as DNA, the CDR3 is TGCGCCAGCAGCTCATCTGTCAGGGAGAGCAATCAGCCCCAGCATTTT.

V is TRBV6-1 and J is TRBJ2-1; 13 bases fit TRBD2. Germline assignment: CDR1 MNHNS and CDR2 SASEGT. The V gene end was trimmed by 5 bases and the J gene end by 5 bases; junction bases not matched to a gene: 3. The CDR3 consists of 15 residues. The CDR3 protein is CASSKGTSGDNEQFF. The CDR3 DNA reads TGTGCCAGCAGTAAGGGGACTAGCGGGGACAATGAGCAGTTCTTC.

This clonotype has just a few counts. The gene calls are TRBV15 and TRBJ1-1, with unresolved D. Trimming removed 0 bases from V and 7 bases from J, with 6 bases in between. The germline CDR1 and CDR2 sequences are LNHNV and YYDKDF (reference sequence). This CDR3 contains 12 residues. The CDR3 DNA sequence: TGTGCCACCAGCAGAGATCTGGATGAAGCTTTCTTT. It yields the protein CATSRDLDEAFF.

V and J are TRBV10-2 and TRBJ2-7; TRBD1 aligns across 10 bases. V trimming: 2 bases; J trimming: 1 base; junction bases outside the gene matches: 5. The CDR3 is 16 amino acids. Germline CDR1 and CDR2: WSHSY and SAAADI. The CDR3 spells CASSEEGTGASYEQYF. The CDR3 DNA reads as TGCGCCAGCAGTGAGGAAGGGACAGGGGCATCCTACGAGCAGTACTTC.

This rearrangement joins TRBV7-2 to TRBJ2-3; the match to TRBD2 covers 7 bases. The CDR3 runs to 16 residues. V gave up 2 bases and J gave up 6 bases; unmatched junction bases: 11. CDR1 and CDR2 (germline): SGHTA, FQGNSA. CDR3 in DNA: TGTGCCAGCAGCTTAAGACCAGGACTAGGAGGCGATACGCAGTATTTT. Its protein is CASSLRPGLGGDTQYF.

In its sample, this clonotype was seen many times. The V and J genes are TRBV19 and TRBJ1-2; D gene ambiguous. The CDR3 length is 12 residues. V was clipped by 6 bases and J by 3 bases, with 8 bases between them. Germline V gives CDR1 LNHDA, CDR2 SQIVND (reference sequence). The chain's CDR3 is CASSYLDYGYTF. The CDR3 nucleotides read TGTGCCAGTAGCTATTTGGACTATGGCTACACCTTC.

This clonotype was picked up many times. The rearrangement joins TRBV3-1 to TRBJ1-1; D unresolved. V lost 5 bases and J 4 bases, leaving 5 bases between the germline ends. The CDR3 extends over 11 amino acids. Looked up from germline, CDR1 is LGHDT and CDR2 is YNNKEL (reference sequence). The CDR3 is CASSAATEAFF. CDR3 DNA: TGTGCCAGCAGCGCTGCCACTGAAGCTTTCTTT.

This clonotype was counted ten times or more. The V gene is TRBV2, the J gene TRBJ2-3, with unresolved D. Germline V lookup: CDR1 SNHLY, CDR2 FYNNEI. V shed 1 base and J shed 4 bases, with 15 bases lying between them. The CDR3 loop spans 16 amino acids. As DNA, the CDR3 is TGTGCCAGCAGTGAAGTCCGACTCCCACCCGCAGATACGCAGTATTTT. Translated, it gives CASSEVRLPPADTQYF.

This clonotype was recorded at least ten times. This chain connects TRBV19 to TRBJ2-2; D is possibly TRBD2 (5 bases). CDR1 is LNHDA and CDR2 is SQIVND in the germline V gene (reference sequence). This CDR3 has 13 amino acids. The ends were cut back, 1 base at V and 6 bases at J, with 6 bases in the middle. The CDR3: CASSIGGSGELFF. The CDR3 bases are TGTGCCAGTAGTATAGGAGGGTCCGGGGAGCTGTTTTTT. Full variable domain (remainder filled in from reference TRBV19 and TRBJ2-2): DGGITQSPKYLFRKEGQNVTLSCEQNLNHDAMYWYRQDPGQGLRLIYYSQIVNDFQKGDIAEGYSVSREKKESFPLTVTSAQKNPTAFYLCASSIGGSGELFFGEGSRLTVL.

This clonotype was counted ten times or more. The V gene is TRBV19, the J gene TRBJ2-1, with TRBD1 identical over 10 bases. J gave up 5 bases and V 5 bases, and 6 bases lay outside the gene matches. CDR3 length: 15 amino acids. CDR1 is LNHDA, CDR2 SQIVND, per germline (reference sequence). The CDR3: CASSDRDRGNNEQFF. The CDR3 DNA follows: TGTGCCAGTAGTGACCGGGACAGGGGAAACAATGAGCAGTTCTTC.

J is TRBJ1-1 and V is TRBV20-1; D uncertain. The CDR3 length is 14 residues. The V end lost 0 bases, the J end lost 3 bases, and 11 bases lay between the germline ends. Germline assignment: CDR1 DFQATT and CDR2 SNEGSKA (reference sequence). CDR3 DNA sequence: TGCAGTGCTAGAGAACCTTTTAGGGACACTGAAGCTTTCTTT. It encodes CSAREPFRDTEAFF.

This clonotype was recorded at least ten times. V gene TRBV5-1 combines with J gene TRBJ1-6; D gene unclear. V lost 6 bases and J 7 bases, leaving 14 bases between the germline ends. In germline, CDR1 is SGHRS, CDR2 YFSETQ. The CDR3 is made up of 14 amino acids. The CDR3 DNA follows: TGCGCCAGCACGCCCGGGAATGTCAATTCACCCCTCCACTTT. Amino acid sequence: CASTPGNVNSPLHF.

The chain links TRBV20-1 to TRBJ2-1, with 9 bases matching TRBD1. Losses at the gene ends were 6 bases for V and 1 base for J; bases not matched to a gene: 10. This CDR3 is 16 amino acids long. Germline CDR1 reads DFQATT; CDR2 reads SNEGSKA (reference sequence). The CDR3 loop is CSASGGQGPSYNEQFF. CDR3 DNA sequence: TGCAGTGCAAGTGGGGGACAGGGTCCGTCCTACAATGAGCAGTTCTTC.

The CDR3 sequence: CASSAGGGAGYNEQFF. The CDR3 DNA follows: TGTGCCAGCAGTGCCGGGGGGGGGGCTGGGTACAATGAGCAGTTCTTC. The rearrangement uses TRBV6-1 and TRBJ2-1, with 8 bases matching TRBD2. This CDR3 contains 16 residues. Per germline, CDR1 MNHNS and CDR2 SASEGT. J was trimmed by 4 bases and V by 4 bases; bases with no gene match: 9.

This clonotype was seen only a few times. The gene calls are TRBV5-1 and TRBJ2-2; TRBD2 matches at 14 bases. Unmatched junction bases numbered 5, after V lost 3 bases and J lost 1 base. Germline V gene data show CDR1 as SGHRS and CDR2 as YFSETQ. CDR3 length equals 18 residues. The CDR3 is CASSSGLAGVLNTGELFF. The CDR3 region has the DNA TGCGCCAGCAGCTCGGGACTAGCGGGGGTTTTGAACACCGGGGAGCTGTTTTTT. The full variable domain, rest sourced from reference TRBV5-1 and TRBJ2-2, is KAGVTQTPRYLIKTRGQQVTLSCSPISGHRSVSWYQQTPGQGLQFLFEYFSETQRNKGNFPGRFSGRQFSNSRSEMNVSTLELGDSALYLCASSSGLAGVLNTGELFFGEGSRLTVL.

At least ten counts were recorded for this clonotype. The gene calls are TRBV7-8 and TRBJ1-4, with TRBD1 matching over 7 bases. The CDR3 covers 13 residues. V lost 5 bases and J lost 5; bases outside the gene matches: 2. Looked up from germline, CDR1 is SGHVS and CDR2 is FQNEAQ. The CDR3 DNA reads TGTGCCAGCAGCCTGGGACAGAATGAAAAACTGTTTTTT. As protein: CASSLGQNEKLFF.

This clonotype appeared once. The V call is TRBV20-1, the J call TRBJ1-1; tentatively, D is TRBD1 (6 bases). Germline V CDR1 and CDR2: DFQATT, SNEGSKA (reference sequence). There are 15 residues in the CDR3. Trimming left V 0 bases short and J 7 bases short, with 18 bases between. As DNA, the CDR3 is TGCAGTGCTAGAGACGGAAGGGGGGGGCAGGGTGAAGCTTTCTTT. Translated, it gives CSARDGRGGQGEAFF.

This clonotype was counted a single time. A junction end diverges from the germline sequence, so it may reflect a read error. The chain carries TRBV20-1 and TRBJ2-7; D uncertain. Germline V gene lookup returns CDR1 DFQATT and CDR2 SNEGSKA (reference sequence). The length of the CDR3 is 15 residues. The CDR3 loop is CSASSPAPRPYGQYF. The CDR3 DNA sequence: TGCAGTGCTAGCAGCCCCGCCCCACGGCCCTACGGGCAGTACTTC.

Comments on this clonotype: The CDR3 ends on some other residue instead of the conserved phenylalanine or tryptophan, so this is likely a read error. The chain couples TRBV20-1 to TRBJ2-1, with 12 nucleotides matching TRBD2. After removal of 1 base from V and 9 bases from J, the junction contained 4 bases not matched to a gene. The CDR3 consists of 14 residues. Germline-derived CDR1 and CDR2 are DFQATT and SNEGSKA (reference sequence). CDR3 region: CSARVASGRGEQFL. In nucleotides, the CDR3 is TGCAGTGCTAGAGTAGCTAGCGGGAGGGGTGAGCAGTTCCTC.

V is TRBV20-1 and J is TRBJ2-2; TRBD1 matches 7 bases. This CDR3 contains 14 residues. The J segment lost 0 bases and the V segment lost 3 bases, leaving 1 base of the junction unmatched. CDR1 and CDR2 (germline): DFQATT, SNEGSKA (reference sequence). In nucleotides, the CDR3 is TGCAGTGCTAGCGGGACAGCGAACACCGGGGAGCTGTTTTTT. This encodes CSASGTANTGELFF.

This chain links TRBV24-1 with TRBJ1-1, with unresolved D. The CDR3 covers 13 residues. CDR1 is KGHDR and CDR2 is SFDVKD in the germline V gene. Trimming took 0 bases from V and 11 from J, leaving 12 bases between them. In DNA, the CDR3 is TGTGCCACCAGTGATTTGGGCACACGCCGGGCTTTCTTT. Translating gives CATSDLGTRRAFF.

V gene TRBV19 combines with J gene TRBJ1-1; D gene uncertain. Germline V lookup: CDR1 LNHDA, CDR2 SQIVND (reference sequence). V was cut by 3 bases and J by 7 bases, with 12 bases left in between. CDR3 length: 13 residues. CDR3 bases: TGTGCCAGTAGTATGACGGGAGATAATGAAGCTTTCTTT. The encoded protein is CASSMTGDNEAFF.

The chain is built from TRBV10-3 and TRBJ2-7, with D possibly matching TRBD2 (6 bases). The CDR3 runs to 14 residues. In germline, CDR1 is ENHRY, CDR2 SYGVKD. Trimming took off 4 bases at V and 3 bases at J, with 13 bases between the two ends. CDR3 in amino acids: CAISARDFVYEQYF. The CDR3 DNA reads as TGTGCCATCAGTGCTCGGGACTTTGTCTACGAGCAGTACTTC.

The sample holds a few counts of this clonotype. The chain has TRBV28 and TRBJ2-7; the match to TRBD1 covers 10 bases. V lost 4 bases and J lost 3; bases outside the gene matches: 9. Germline CDR1 MDHEN, CDR2 SYDVKM. This CDR3 is built from 16 residues. As DNA, the CDR3 is TGTGCCAGCAGTTCCCCCTCGGGACAGGGGATCTACGAGCAGTACTTC. Protein product: CASSSPSGQGIYEQYF.

This clonotype has a count of ten or more. The rearrangement links TRBV5-6 to TRBJ2-5; 11 bases agree with TRBD1. Germline values: CDR1 SGHDT, CDR2 YYEEEE. The ends lost 3 bases at V and 4 bases at J; junction bases unmatched: 5. The CDR3 covers 15 residues. The CDR3 protein is CASSSLGTGGETQYF. In DNA form, the CDR3 reads TGTGCCAGCAGCTCCCTCGGGACAGGGGGAGAGACCCAGTACTTC.

With respect to this clonotype: The final CDR3 position lacks the conserved phenylalanine or tryptophan, pointing to a likely read error. The CDR3 coding sequence is TGTGCCAGCAGCGTAGGAGGGGGCGTTCAGCCCCAGCATTCT. It yields the protein CASSVGGGVQPQHS. This rearrangement joins TRBV9 to TRBJ1-5; 7 bases are a match to TRBD1. The V gene's germline CDR1 is SGDLS and CDR2 YYNGEE. V shed 0 bases, J shed 6 bases, and the junction held 3 bases outside the gene matches. CDR3 length equals 14 residues.

The rearrangement links TRBV19 to TRBJ2-3; perhaps TRBD1 as D (6 bases). V was trimmed by 10 bases and J by 3 bases, leaving 17 bases between them. CDR3 length: 14 amino acids. CDR1 is LNHDA and CDR2 is SQIVND in the germline V gene (reference sequence). The CDR3 region is CATSGQIVTDTQYF. DNA of the CDR3: TGTGCCACCTCCGGACAGATAGTTACAGATACGCAGTATTTT.

As to this clonotype: Lacking the conserved final phenylalanine or tryptophan, this CDR3 likely reflects a read error. The chain has TRBV5-4 and TRBJ2-1, with 8 bases identical to TRBD2. V shed 1 base, J shed 5 bases, and the junction held 2 bases outside the gene matches. This CDR3 spans 14 amino acids. The V gene's germline CDR1 is SGHNT and CDR2 YYREEE (reference sequence). This CDR3 is CASSLPGGHNEQFL. In DNA, the CDR3 is TGTGCCAGCAGCTTGCCGGGGGGGCACAATGAGCAGTTCCTC.

This clonotype occurred many times. The chain joins TRBV5-6 to TRBJ1-1; TRBD1 matches at 9 bases. Unmatched junction bases numbered 8, after V lost 4 bases and J lost 10 bases. Per the germline V gene, CDR1 is SGHDT and CDR2 is YYEEEE. The CDR3 length is 13 residues. CDR3 in DNA: TGTGCCAGCAGCAAGGGACAGGGACTTTTAGCTTTCTTT. This translates into CASSKGQGLLAFF.